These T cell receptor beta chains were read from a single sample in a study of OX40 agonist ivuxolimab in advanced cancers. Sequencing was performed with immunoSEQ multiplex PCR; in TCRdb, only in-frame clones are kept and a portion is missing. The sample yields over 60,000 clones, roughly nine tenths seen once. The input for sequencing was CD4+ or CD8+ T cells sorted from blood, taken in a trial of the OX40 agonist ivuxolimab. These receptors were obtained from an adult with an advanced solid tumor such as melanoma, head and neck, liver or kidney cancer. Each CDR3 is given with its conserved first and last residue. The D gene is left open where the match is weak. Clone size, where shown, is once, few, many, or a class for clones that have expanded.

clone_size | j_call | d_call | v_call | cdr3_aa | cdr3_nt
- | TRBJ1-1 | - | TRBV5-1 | CASSPGLLDDTEAFF | TGCGCCAGCAGCCCGGGCCTGCTAGACGACACTGAAGCTTTCTTT
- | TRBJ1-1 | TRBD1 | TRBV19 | CASSTDRDTRDNTEAFF | TGTGCCAGTAGTACGGACAGGGACACGAGAGATAACACTGAAGCTTTCTTT
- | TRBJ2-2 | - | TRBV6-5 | CASSYRGTGNTGELFF | TGTGCCAGCAGTTACCGAGGGACTGGGAACACCGGGGAGCTGTTTTTT
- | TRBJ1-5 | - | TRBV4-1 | CASSHIGRTSNQPQHF | TGCGCCAGCAGCCATATCGGCAGGACTAGCAATCAGCCCCAGCATTTT
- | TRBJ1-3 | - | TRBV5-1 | CASSLAGAHGNTIYF | TGCGCCAGCAGCTTGGCAGGGGCACATGGAAACACCATATATTTT
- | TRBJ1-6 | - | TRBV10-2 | CASRVSSYNSPLHF | TGCGCCAGCAGGGTGAGCTCCTATAATTCACCCCTCCACTTT
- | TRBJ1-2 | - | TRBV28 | CASSLSGGPNYGYTF | TGTGCCAGCAGTTTATCCGGGGGGCCTAACTATGGCTACACCTTC
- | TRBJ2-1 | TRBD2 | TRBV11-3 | CASSSALLRIGRNEQFF | TGTGCCAGCAGCTCCGCCCTACTGCGGATCGGGAGGAATGAGCAGTTCTTC
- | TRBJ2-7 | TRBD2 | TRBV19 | CASTGGSHEQYF | TGTGCCAGTACGGGGGGAAGTCACGAGCAGTACTTC
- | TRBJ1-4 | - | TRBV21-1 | CASSPLRGWANEKLFF | TGTGCCAGCAGCCCCCTACGTGGGTGGGCTAATGAAAAACTGTTTTTT
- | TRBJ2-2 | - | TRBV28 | CASSFHGTSNTGELFF | TGTGCCAGCAGTTTCCACGGGACGTCGAACACCGGGGAGCTGTTTTTT
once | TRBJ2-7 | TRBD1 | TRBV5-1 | CASSPRDRGHEQYF | TGCGCCAGCAGCCCCCGGGACAGGGGCCACGAGCAGTACTTC
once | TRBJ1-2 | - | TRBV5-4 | CASSSLENIYGYTF | TGTGCCAGCAGCTCTTTGGAGAATATCTATGGCTACACCTTC
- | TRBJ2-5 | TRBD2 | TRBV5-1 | CASRRGDLRQETQYF | TGCGCCAGCAGGCGGGGGGACCTCCGTCAAGAGACCCAGTACTTC
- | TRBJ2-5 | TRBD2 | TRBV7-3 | CASSFGLAETQYF | TGTGCCAGCAGCTTTGGACTAGCGGAGACCCAGTACTTC
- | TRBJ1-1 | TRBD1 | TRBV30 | CAWSLKTGGTEAFF | TGTGCCTGGAGTCTCAAGACAGGGGGCACTGAAGCTTTCTTT
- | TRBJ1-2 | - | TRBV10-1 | CASSADLNYGYTF | TGCGCCAGCAGTGCGGACCTTAACTATGGCTACACCTTC
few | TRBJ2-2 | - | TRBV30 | CAWSFKGPTGELFF | TGTGCCTGGAGTTTTAAAGGGCCGACCGGGGAGCTGTTTTTT
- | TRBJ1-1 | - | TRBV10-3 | CAISGGRDTEAFF | TGTGCCATCAGTGGAGGCAGGGACACTGAAGCTTTCTTT
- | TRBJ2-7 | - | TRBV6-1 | CASTAGQILQYF | TGTGCCAGCACCGCGGGGCAGATCCTTCAGTACTTC
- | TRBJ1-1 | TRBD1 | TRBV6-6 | CASSYDRVTEAFF | TGTGCCAGCAGTTACGACAGGGTAACTGAAGCTTTCTTT
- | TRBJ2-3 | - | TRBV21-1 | CASRFSDHIFTRTDTQYF | TGTGCCAGCAGGTTCAGCGACCACATTTTCACACGCACAGATACGCAGTATTTT
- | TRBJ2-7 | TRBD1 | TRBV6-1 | CASRSGTDYEQYF | TGTGCCAGCAGGTCCGGGACAGACTACGAGCAGTACTTC
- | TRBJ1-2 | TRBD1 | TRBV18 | CASSPPYLGQGYGYTF | TGTGCCAGCTCACCACCTTACCTGGGACAGGGTTATGGCTACACCTTC
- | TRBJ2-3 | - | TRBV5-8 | CASSSPGRGTDTQYF | TGTGCCAGCAGCTCCCCCGGGCGCGGCACAGATACGCAGTATTTT
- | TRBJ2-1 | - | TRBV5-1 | CASSLSSSHNEQFF | TGCGCCAGCAGCTTGTCCTCATCCCACAATGAGCAGTTCTTC
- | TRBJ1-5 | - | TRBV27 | CASSLSGGGSGQPQHF | TGTGCCAGCAGTTTATCTGGGGGGGGATCTGGGCAGCCCCAGCATTTT
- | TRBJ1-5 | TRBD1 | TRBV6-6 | CALRGGSNQPQHF | TGTGCCCTCAGGGGGGGAAGCAATCAGCCCCAGCATTTT
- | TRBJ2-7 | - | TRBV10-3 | CAIGLSSSYEQYF | TGTGCCATCGGACTCTCAAGCTCCTACGAGCAGTACTTC
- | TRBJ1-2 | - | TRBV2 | CASSEGGQRGGYTF | TGTGCCAGCAGTGAAGGCGGCCAAAGGGGTGGCTACACCTTC
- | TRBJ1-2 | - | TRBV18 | CASSPPGGTNYGYTF | TGTGCCAGCTCGCCCCCTGGAGGAACTAACTATGGCTACACCTTC
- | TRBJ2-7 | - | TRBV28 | CASSPRGRTQYF | TGTGCCAGCAGTCCCCGGGGCCGCACTCAGTACTTC
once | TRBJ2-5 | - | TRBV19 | CATGDPGQTQYF | TGTGCCACGGGCGACCCGGGGCAGACCCAGTACTTC
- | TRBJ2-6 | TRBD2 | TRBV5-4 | CASSLTSGGSGANVLTF | TGTGCCAGCAGCTTGACTAGCGGGGGCTCTGGGGCCAACGTCCTGACTTTC
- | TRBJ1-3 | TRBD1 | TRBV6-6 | CASSPSDRVNTIYF | TGTGCCAGCAGTCCGAGTGACAGGGTAAACACCATATATTTT
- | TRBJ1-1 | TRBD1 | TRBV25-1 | CASSDPGQTGAFF | TGTGCCAGCAGTGACCCGGGACAGACAGGAGCTTTCTTT
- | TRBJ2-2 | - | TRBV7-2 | CASSLVLGPTGTSTGELFF | TGTGCCAGCAGCTTAGTTCTCGGACCTACTGGGACGAGCACCGGGGAGCTGTTTTTT
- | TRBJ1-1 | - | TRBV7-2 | CASSLVAENTEAFF | TGTGCCAGCAGCTTAGTTGCAGAGAACACTGAAGCTTTCTTT
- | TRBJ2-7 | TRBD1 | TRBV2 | CASSDLTGGYEQYF | TGTGCCAGCAGTGACCTTACAGGGGGCTACGAGCAGTACTTC
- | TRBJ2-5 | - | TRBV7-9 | CASSLGPPKETQYF | TGTGCCAGCAGCCTCGGGCCGCCCAAGGAGACCCAGTACTTC
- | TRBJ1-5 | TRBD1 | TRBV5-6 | CASSHRQGKGQPQHF | TGTGCCAGCAGCCACCGACAGGGGAAGGGACAGCCCCAGCATTTT
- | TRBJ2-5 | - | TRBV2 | CASSVNSGETQYF | TGTGCCAGCAGTGTAAACAGTGGAGAGACCCAGTACTTC